These 18 T cell receptor beta chains came from one sample sequenced in a study of cytomegalovirus exposure and HLA in healthy donors. Assay: immunoSEQ multiplex PCR; the TCRdb copy retains only in-frame clones and omits some. The table lists fewer than 200,000 clones, about 90% of them singletons. Sequences were obtained from PBMCs. These receptors all stem from a woman younger than 30 in good health and CMV-seropositive.

This chain connects TRBV5-1 to TRBJ2-3; 15 positions match TRBD2. The ends lost 4 bases at V and 6 bases at J; junction bases unmatched: 3. This CDR3 is 15 amino acids long. Germline CDR1 reads SGHRS; CDR2 reads YFSETQ. CDR3 bases: TGCGCCAGCAGCGCGGGACTAGCGGGAGGCGATACGCAGTATTTT. It translates to CASSAGLAGGDTQYF.

J is TRBJ2-5 and V is TRBV5-1; no reliable D call. V lost 2 bases and J lost 5, with 4 bases in between. The CDR3 is 11 amino acids. CDR1 SGHRS and CDR2 YFSETQ come from the germline V gene. The CDR3 bases are TGCGCCAGCAGCTTACAGGAGACCCAGTACTTC. Protein: CASSLQETQYF. Supplemented by reference TRBV5-1 and TRBJ2-5, the full variable domain reads KAGVTQTPRYLIKTRGQQVTLSCSPISGHRSVSWYQQTPGQGLQFLFEYFSETQRNKGNFPGRFSGRQFSNSRSEMNVSTLELGDSALYLCASSLQETQYFGPGTRLLVL.

The chain has TRBV29-1 and TRBJ2-1; 9 bases are a match to TRBD2. The CDR3 spans 15 residues. Germline loops: CDR1 SQVTM, CDR2 ANQGSEA. V was pared by 3 bases and J by 3 bases, with 6 bases of the junction left unmatched. In nucleotides, the CDR3 is TGCAGCGTTGATCATGGCGGGAGGGGCTACAATGAGCAGTTCTTC. This gives the protein CSVDHGGRGYNEQFF.

The chain couples TRBV27 to TRBJ2-7; 7 nucleotides agree with TRBD1. Germline values: CDR1 MNHEY, CDR2 SMNVEV (reference sequence). The CDR3 is made up of 17 amino acids. With V trimmed by 4 bases and J by 0 bases, 12 bases remained unmatched. CDR3 region: CASSSTQARGSSYEQYF. CDR3 coding DNA: TGTGCCAGCAGTTCCACCCAGGCCAGGGGGTCCTCCTACGAGCAGTACTTC.

The chain combines TRBV9 with TRBJ2-5; TRBD1 matches 9 bases. This CDR3 spans 11 amino acids. The germline V gene encodes CDR1 SGDLS and CDR2 YYNGEE. The V and J ends lost 3 bases and 11 bases, in that order; junction bases with no gene match: 2. The CDR3 here is CASSGGTGQYF. The CDR3 region has the DNA TGTGCCAGCAGCGGAGGGACAGGGCAGTACTTC.

The chain employs TRBV7-9 and TRBJ2-1; 8 bases line up with TRBD2. Germline trimming cut 5 bases from V and 8 bases from J; bases unmatched to any gene: 2. The CDR3 totals 12 residues. CDR1 is SEHNR, CDR2 FQNEAQ, per germline (reference sequence). CDR3: CASSGLADEQFF. The CDR3 bases are TGTGCCAGCAGCGGACTAGCAGATGAGCAGTTCTTC.

The chain links TRBV30 to TRBJ1-5; D gene unclear. The CDR3 contains 15 residues. The V end lost 3 bases, the J end lost 0 bases, and 12 bases lay between the germline ends. CDR1 GTSNPN and CDR2 SVGIG come from the germline V gene (reference sequence). In DNA, the CDR3 is TGTGCCTGGAGAGAGGGTTCGTTTAGCAATCAGCCCCAGCATTTT. Encoded protein: CAWREGSFSNQPQHF.

The chain couples TRBV19 to TRBJ1-2; unclear D gene. Per the germline V gene, CDR1 is LNHDA and CDR2 is SQIVND (reference sequence). The ends were cut back, 0 bases at V and 0 bases at J, with 8 bases in the middle. The CDR3 extends over 15 amino acids. This CDR3 is CASSIDEGPNYGYTF. CDR3 bases: TGTGCCAGTAGTATAGATGAGGGCCCTAACTATGGCTACACCTTC.

The chain carries TRBV7-9 and TRBJ1-1; D ambiguous. CDR3 length: 14 amino acids. Germline values: CDR1 SEHNR, CDR2 FQNEAQ (reference sequence). Deletions cut 2 bases from V and 4 bases from J, with 11 bases between. Written as DNA, the CDR3 is TGTGCCAGCAGCTTATCGGGGAAGAGCACTGAAGCTTTCTTT. Amino acids: CASSLSGKSTEAFF.

This chain links TRBV18 with TRBJ1-2; no clear D. The CDR3 extends over 15 amino acids. Germline assignment: CDR1 KGHSH and CDR2 LQKENI. V gave up 4 bases and J gave up 0 bases, with 12 bases separating them. The chain's CDR3 is CASSRGISPNYGYTF. CDR3 coding DNA: TGTGCCAGCTCACGCGGGATTTCGCCTAACTATGGCTACACCTTC. The full variable domain, its missing parts supplied by reference TRBV18 and TRBJ1-2, is NAGVMQNPRHLVRRRGQEARLRCSPMKGHSHVYWYRQLPEEGLKFMVYLQKENIIDESGMPKERFSAEFPKEGPSILRIQQVVRGDSAAYFCASSRGISPNYGYTFGSGTRLTVV.

This clone appeared once. The chain carries TRBV1 and TRBJ2-2; the D call of TRBD2 is as the table states it, not checked on the DNA. TRBV1 is a recognized pseudogene. The CDR3 consists of 13 residues. The CDR3 spells CTSGIADTGELFF. CDR3 DNA sequence: TGCACCAGCGGAATCGCGGACACCGGGGAGCTGTTTTTT.

This chain's CDR3 is CASSPVPREDTQYF. The DNA of the CDR3 is TGTGCCAGCAGTCCCGTCCCCCGCGAAGATACGCAGTATTTT. The chain links TRBV28 to TRBJ2-3; no definite D call. The CDR3 length is 14 residues. V was pared by 5 bases and J by 5 bases, with 14 bases between. Germline V gives CDR1 MDHEN, CDR2 SYDVKM.

V gene TRBV30 combines with J gene TRBJ1-2; 7 bases fit TRBD1. V was pared by 2 bases and J by 4 bases, with 1 base of the junction left unmatched. This CDR3 spans 12 amino acids. Germline CDR1 is GTSNPN and CDR2 is SVGIG (reference sequence). The CDR3 DNA follows: TGTGCCTGGAGTCCAGGGGGCTATGGCTACACCTTC. As protein: CAWSPGGYGYTF.

The V and J genes are TRBV28 and TRBJ1-5; the D gene is possibly TRBD1 (5 bases). Germline V CDR1 and CDR2: MDHEN, SYDVKM. Trimming took 5 bases from V and 0 from J, leaving 20 bases between them. The CDR3 sequence is 18 residues long. The chain's CDR3 is CASSIAGGGGDSNQPQHF. The CDR3 DNA reads TGTGCCAGCAGTATTGCTGGGGGGGGAGGGGATAGCAATCAGCCCCAGCATTTT. The whole variable domain, remainder taken from reference TRBV28 and TRBJ1-5, is DVKVTQSSRYLVKRTGEKVFLECVQDMDHENMFWYRQDPGLGLRLIYFSYDVKMKEKGDIPEGYSVSREKKERFSLILESASTNQTSMYLCASSIAGGGGDSNQPQHFGDGTRLSIL.

The CDR3: CASGQGGDYGYTF. CDR3 DNA sequence: TGTGCCAGTGGACAGGGAGGGGACTATGGCTACACCTTC. The V gene is TRBV6-5, the J gene TRBJ1-2; 8 bases agree with TRBD1. CDR3 size: 13 residues. J lost 3 bases, V lost 9 bases, and 6 bases had no gene match. Germline loops: CDR1 MNHEY, CDR2 SVGAGI.

The rearrangement links TRBV7-6 to TRBJ2-5; tentative D call: TRBD2 (6 bases). This CDR3 comprises 16 residues. Trimming took off 2 bases at V and 3 bases at J, with 16 bases between the two ends. Per the germline V gene, CDR1 is SGHVS and CDR2 is FNYEAQ. The DNA of the CDR3 is TGTGCCAGCAGCTTACGCGCCGGTACTAGCAAAGAGACCCAGTACTTC. This codes for CASSLRAGTSKETQYF. Full variable domain (outside the CDR3, taken from reference TRBV7-6 and TRBJ2-5): GAGVSQSPRYKVTKRGQDVALRCDPISGHVSLYWYRQALGQGPEFLTYFNYEAQQDKSGLPNDRFSAERPEGSISTLTIQRTEQRDSAMYRCASSLRAGTSKETQYFGPGTRLLVL.

The rearrangement links TRBV15 to TRBJ1-2, with 7 bases matching TRBD1. V trimming: 1 base; J trimming: 6 bases; junction bases outside the gene matches: 8. The CDR3 sequence is 15 residues long. Germline assignment: CDR1 LNHNV and CDR2 YYDKDF (reference sequence). The CDR3 sequence: CATSRVEGARDGYTF. The CDR3 DNA is TGTGCCACCAGCAGAGTAGAGGGGGCGCGAGATGGCTACACCTTC.

Only a few counts were recorded for this clone. The V call is TRBV19, the J call TRBJ2-2, with 10 bases that match TRBD1. CDR3 length: 15 amino acids. Trimming removed 6 bases from V and 0 bases from J; junction bases left unmatched: 1. In germline, CDR1 is LNHDA, CDR2 SQIVND (reference sequence). CDR3 in DNA: TGTGCCAGTAGGGGACAGGGGACGAACACCGGGGAGCTGTTTTTT. Translating it yields CASRGQGTNTGELFF.